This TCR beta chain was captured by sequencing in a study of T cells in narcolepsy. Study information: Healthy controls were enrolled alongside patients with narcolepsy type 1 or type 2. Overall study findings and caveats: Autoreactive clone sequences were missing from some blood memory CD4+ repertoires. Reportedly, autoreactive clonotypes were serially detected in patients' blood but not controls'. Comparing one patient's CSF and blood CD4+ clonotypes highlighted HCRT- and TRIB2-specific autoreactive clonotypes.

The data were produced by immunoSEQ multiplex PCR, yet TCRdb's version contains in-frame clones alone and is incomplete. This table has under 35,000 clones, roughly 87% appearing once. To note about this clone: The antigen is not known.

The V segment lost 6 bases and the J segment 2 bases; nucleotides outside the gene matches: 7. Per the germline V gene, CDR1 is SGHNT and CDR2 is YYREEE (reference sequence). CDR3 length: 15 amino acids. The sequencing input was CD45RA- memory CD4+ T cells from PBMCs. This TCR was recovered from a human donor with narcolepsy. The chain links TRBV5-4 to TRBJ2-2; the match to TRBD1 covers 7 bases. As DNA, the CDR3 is TGTGCCAGCACCCAGGGGGTGGATAACACCGGGGAGCTGTTTTTT. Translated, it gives CASTQGVDNTGELFF.